This is a list of T cell receptor beta chains from one sample in a study of blood T cell repertoires in COVID-19. The data were produced by immunoSEQ multiplex PCR, yet TCRdb's version contains in-frame clones alone and is incomplete. The table lists approximately 120,000 clones, approximately 81% of them singletons. The sequencing input was peripheral blood. The receptors were sampled from a woman aged 50 to 60 with acute or convalescent COVID-19. The conserved cysteine and the conserved F or W are not part of the CDR3 here. Fields, in order: V gene, D gene, CDR3 protein. A D gene is named only where the DNA matches it firmly.

TRBV7-8 | TRBD2 | ASSQSGTYEQY
TRBV10-3 | TRBD1 | AIKGTGASYEQY
TRBV18 | TRBD1 | ASARDRAAYEQY
TRBV21-1 | - | ASARGSPLH
TRBV3-1/TRBV3-2 | TRBD1 | ASSRPGQGIYGYT
TRBV18 | TRBD1 | ASSEQGAVGYT
TRBV19 | TRBD2 | ASSHLGLAGSYNEQF
TRBV6-5 | TRBD1 | ASRGDSVPSEAF
TRBV10-1 | - | ASSERGGSSYNEQF
TRBV6-5 | TRBD1 | ASSYLTGSSYEQY
TRBV19 | TRBD2 | ASSPGLLRDTGELF
TRBV18 | TRBD1 | ASSPLATGNEQF
TRBV15 | - | ATSDRVSPRETQY
TRBV7-3 | TRBD2 | ASSPYGGSTGELF
TRBV5-1 | - | ASSPNPGDSYEQY
TRBV2 | TRBD2 | ATLAGPSNEQF
TRBV28 | - | ASYRDPGNTIY
TRBV6-2/TRBV6-3 | TRBD2 | ASIPSGSTDTQY
TRBV29-1 | - | SVNRDETQY
TRBV27 | TRBD1 | ASTPRTGGPDTYEQY
TRBV18 | - | ASSPLDSQNEKLF
TRBV29-1 | - | SVRVLATNEKLF
TRBV18 | - | ASSPLVQVNGAF
TRBV2 | TRBD2 | ASRAGGAMGNEQF
TRBV5-5 | TRBD1 | ASRMPGQGTYT
TRBV6-1 | TRBD2 | ASSEGPGGANEQY
TRBV5-1 | - | ASSLKGVGEKLF
TRBV5-1 | TRBD1 | ASRQGVGYGYT
TRBV2 | TRBD2 | ASSDGTSERKETQY
TRBV6-6 | TRBD1 | ASSGGQENTDTQY
TRBV12-1 | - | ASSLGLAGSYEQY
TRBV10-3 | - | AISGFRGAAGELF
TRBV5-6 | TRBD1 | ASSFTRTGGRGYT
TRBV29-1 | - | SVDARSSYNEQF
TRBV5-1 | - | ASSPYRENTEAF
TRBV20-1 | - | SASLSKYGYT
TRBV29-1 | - | SVEDRQGFGYT
TRBV5-1 | TRBD2 | ASSLASGSSYNEQF
TRBV19 | - | ASSRGQQPFSGYT
TRBV5-1 | - | ASSSLAGGNNEKLF
TRBV28 | - | ATRLQTEAF
TRBV9 | TRBD1 | ASSVGGQGNTEAF
TRBV19 | TRBD1 | ASSARQGRDTQY
TRBV28 | TRBD2 | ASSLKGAGATYEQY
TRBV19 | - | ASTGGRLYGYT
TRBV7-3 | - | ASSPDRNTGELF
TRBV14 | - | ASSQGNEWGRHGYT
TRBV14 | - | ASSQEGLAKNIQY